The TCR beta chain under discussion was sequenced for a study of technical replicates of blood from a handful of donors. Produced via immunoSEQ multiplex PCR; TCRdb's table is partial and in-frame only. This table holds about 15,000 clones, about 79% found once. This CDR3 region has 12 residues. Germline CDR1 SGHRS, CDR2 YFSETQ. The germline V and J ends were trimmed by 1 base and 4 bases, with 6 bases remaining between them. The rearrangement uses TRBV5-1 and TRBJ2-7; possible D gene TRBD1, 5 bases. The receptor was derived from a human donor in good health. Some clones in this sample may be carry-over from other donors' samples. The source material was PBMCs. CDR3 region: CASSLRGYEQYF. The CDR3 bases are TGCGCCAGCAGCTTGAGGGGTTACGAGCAGTACTTC.